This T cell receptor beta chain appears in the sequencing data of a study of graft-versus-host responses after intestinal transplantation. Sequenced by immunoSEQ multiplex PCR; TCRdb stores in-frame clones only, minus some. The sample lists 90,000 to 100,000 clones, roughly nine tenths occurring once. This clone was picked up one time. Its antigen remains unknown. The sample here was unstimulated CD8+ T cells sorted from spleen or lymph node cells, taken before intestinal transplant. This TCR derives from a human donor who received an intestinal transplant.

The CDR3 loop is CASSLGYSYEQYF. The DNA for the CDR3 is TGTGCCAGCAGCTTAGGTTACTCCTACGAGCAGTACTTC. The V and J genes are TRBV7-6 and TRBJ2-7; D remains ambiguous. This CDR3 comprises 13 residues. Germline V gene sequence: CDR1 SGHVS, CDR2 FNYEAQ. The germline V and J ends were trimmed by 1 base and 0 bases, with 4 bases remaining between them.